One sample yielded the 15 T cell receptor beta chains listed below, sequenced in a study of blood T cell repertoires in COVID-19. The protocol was immunoSEQ multiplex PCR, while the TCRdb copy is restricted to in-frame clones and leaves out a portion. The table lists more than 400,000 clones, 80% to 90% of them singletons, with approximately 3.2% in the top ten. Material for sequencing was peripheral blood. These receptors came from a human donor in a cohort sampled during active COVID-19.

The chain carries TRBV6-4 and TRBJ1-6, with a tentative D call TRBD1 (6 bases). The CDR3 consists of 13 residues. Germline V gene lookup returns CDR1 MRHNA and CDR2 SNTAGT. Trimming took 2 bases from V and 11 from J, leaving 10 bases between them. This chain's CDR3 is CASSDNTGTPLHF. The CDR3 DNA reads TGTGCCAGCAGTGACAACACAGGGACACCCCTCCACTTT.

The J gene is TRBJ2-3, the V gene TRBV10-1, with 13 bases matching TRBD2. This CDR3 is built from 16 residues. The germline gives CDR1 WNHNN, CDR2 SYGVQD (reference sequence). V was pared by 2 bases and J by 5 bases, with 4 bases of the junction left unmatched. CDR3 DNA sequence: TGCGCCAGCAGTGAGACTAGCGGGAGGGCGGTAGATACGCAGTATTTT. Amino acid sequence: CASSETSGRAVDTQYF.

CDR3 in amino acids: CSVELGGWDTEAFF. CDR3 nucleotide sequence: TGCAGCGTTGAACTGGGGGGTTGGGACACTGAAGCTTTCTTT. V is TRBV29-1 and J is TRBJ1-1, with a possible D match to TRBD1 (5 bases). This CDR3 is 14 amino acids long. Per the germline V gene, CDR1 is SQVTM and CDR2 is ANQGSEA. The V and J ends lost 2 bases and 3 bases respectively, with 13 bases between them.

The J gene is TRBJ1-3, the V gene TRBV7-2; tentatively, D is TRBD1 (6 bases). The CDR3 length is 13 residues. Germline CDR1 is SGHTA and CDR2 is FQGNSA. V was pared by 3 bases and J by 12 bases, with 15 bases between. CDR3 coding DNA: TGTGCCAGCAGCTTCCGTTCGGGCAGGGGCATATATTTT. This gives the protein CASSFRSGRGIYF.

This rearrangement joins TRBV28 to TRBJ2-5; the match to TRBD2 covers 8 bases. Germline CDR1 MDHEN, CDR2 SYDVKM. The CDR3 spans 14 residues. V was clipped by 5 bases and J by 7 bases; unmatched bases: 9. The CDR3 sequence is CASSLGLAVATQYF. The CDR3 region has the DNA TGTGCCAGCAGTCTAGGACTAGCCGTGGCGACCCAGTACTTC.

The chain carries TRBV19 and TRBJ2-5; possibly TRBD1 for D (6 bases). V lost 5 bases to trimming and J lost 4 bases, with 17 bases between them. This CDR3 has 15 residues. Germline-derived CDR1 and CDR2 are LNHDA and SQIVND (reference sequence). For the CDR3, the DNA is TGTGCCAGTAGTGCCCGAGGGGACACGGGAGAGACCCAGTACTTC. Protein product: CASSARGDTGETQYF.

This chain connects TRBV19 to TRBJ1-1; D gene uncertain. The CDR3 runs to 12 residues. CDR1 and CDR2 from the germline V gene are LNHDA and SQIVND (reference sequence). V lost 1 base to trimming and J lost 11 bases, with 11 bases between them. The CDR3 loop reads CASSIAAGGAFF. CDR3 nucleotides: TGTGCCAGTAGTATAGCGGCGGGTGGCGCTTTCTTT.

The rearrangement joins TRBV7-2 to TRBJ2-3; no definite D call. Trimming shortened V by 4 bases and J by 0 bases, and 5 bases separated the two germline ends. Germline CDR1 reads SGHTA; CDR2 reads FQGNSA. The CDR3 is 13 residues long. The CDR3 bases are TGTGCCAGCAGCTCCCATAGCACAGATACGCAGTATTTT. Amino acids: CASSSHSTDTQYF.

This clone was counted a single time. The chain couples TRBV6-5 to TRBJ2-5, with D possibly TRBD1 on 5 matching bases. V was pared by 2 bases and J by 4 bases, with 11 bases between. Germline V lookup: CDR1 MNHEY, CDR2 SVGAGI. The CDR3 has 14 amino acids. The CDR3 loop reads CASSYAGNVETQYF. Written as DNA, the CDR3 is TGTGCCAGCAGTTACGCAGGGAATGTAGAGACCCAGTACTTC.

The sample holds one count of this clone. This chain joins TRBV19 and TRBJ1-6; D may be TRBD1 (6 bases). The CDR3 runs 15 residues. Germline V lookup: CDR1 LNHDA, CDR2 SQIVND (reference sequence). Trimming took 4 bases from V and 7 from J, leaving 14 bases between them. The DNA for the CDR3 is TGTGCCAGTAGTAGGGGACAAGGAGAAAATTCACCCCTCCACTTT. It is translated as CASSRGQGENSPLHF.

V gene TRBV10-3 combines with J gene TRBJ1-2, with a weak D call TRBD1 (5 bases). Per germline, CDR1 ENHRY and CDR2 SYGVKD. V lost 6 bases and J 2 bases, leaving 10 bases between the germline ends. The CDR3 totals 13 residues. CDR3 loop: CAISQQENYGYTF. Written as DNA, the CDR3 is TGTGCCATCAGCCAACAGGAAAACTATGGCTACACCTTC.

For this clone: The sample holds other DNA sequences that translate to the same CDR3. The chain uses TRBV20-1 and TRBJ2-7; the D is unclear. Germline lookup yields CDR1 DFQATT and CDR2 SNEGSKA (reference sequence). V lost 0 bases and J 2 bases, leaving 2 bases between the germline ends. The CDR3 contains 11 residues. This CDR3 reads CSARDTYEQYF. CDR3 bases: TGCAGTGCTAGAGATACCTACGAGCAGTACTTC.

The rearrangement links TRBV5-1 to TRBJ2-7, with D unclear. The CDR3 runs to 12 residues. Germline CDR1 SGHRS, CDR2 YFSETQ. Trimming pared 5 bases from V and 4 bases from J, leaving 10 bases between. CDR3 amino acids: CASRLEAYEQYF. The CDR3 DNA is TGCGCCAGCAGGCTCGAGGCTTACGAGCAGTACTTC.

V is TRBV6-5 and J is TRBJ1-1, with TRBD1 matching over 10 bases. After removal of 2 bases from V and 6 bases from J, the junction contained 3 bases not matched to a gene. The CDR3 is made up of 14 amino acids. Per germline, CDR1 MNHEY and CDR2 SVGAGI. Here the CDR3 reads CASSYPGQGSEAFF. The CDR3 coding sequence is TGTGCCAGCAGTTACCCGGGACAGGGGTCTGAAGCTTTCTTT.

The chain employs TRBV27 and TRBJ2-7, with TRBD2 as a possible D gene (6 bases). This CDR3 spans 14 amino acids. The V gene lost 3 bases and the J gene lost 5 bases, with 14 bases spanning the gap. Germline CDR1 reads MNHEY; CDR2 reads SMNVEV (reference sequence). CDR3 residues: CASSLGLPPNEQYF. Here the CDR3 DNA reads TGTGCCAGCAGTTTGGGACTTCCGCCTAACGAGCAGTACTTC.